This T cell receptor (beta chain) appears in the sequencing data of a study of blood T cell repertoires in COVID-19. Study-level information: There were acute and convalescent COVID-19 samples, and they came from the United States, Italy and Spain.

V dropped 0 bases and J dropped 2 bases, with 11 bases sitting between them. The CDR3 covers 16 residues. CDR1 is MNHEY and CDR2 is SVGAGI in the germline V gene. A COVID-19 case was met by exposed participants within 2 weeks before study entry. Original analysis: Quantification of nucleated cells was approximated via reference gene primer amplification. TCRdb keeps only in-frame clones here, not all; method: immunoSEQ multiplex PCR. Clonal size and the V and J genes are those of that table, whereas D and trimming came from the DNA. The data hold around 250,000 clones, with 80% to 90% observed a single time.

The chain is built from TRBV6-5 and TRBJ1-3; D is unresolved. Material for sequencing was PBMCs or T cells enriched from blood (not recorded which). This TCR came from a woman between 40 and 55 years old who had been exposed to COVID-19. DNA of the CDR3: TGTGCCAGCAGTTACTCGGAGGTGGGAACTGGAAACACCATATATTTT. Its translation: CASSYSEVGTGNTIYF.